The 14 T cell receptor beta chains in this list originate from one sample, sequenced in a study of T-cell memory formation after mild COVID-19. TCRdb independently ran MiXCR on the 5' RACE reads; one entry per CDR3 protein. The data show about 82,000 distinct CDR3 sequences, with approximately 13% seen just once and 27% held by the top ten. Sequencing input: PBMCs or a T cell subset sorted from them (not recorded which). The receptors were gathered from an adult woman who had mild COVID-19 (a few samples of this study predate the infection). Cell type and time point are not known.

The rearrangement uses TRBV6-6 and TRBJ2-2; 8 bases are a match to TRBD2. The CDR3 totals 18 residues. V trimming: 2 bases; J trimming: 5 bases; junction bases outside the gene matches: 13. Germline CDR1 is MNHNY and CDR2 is SVGAGI (reference sequence). The CDR3 coding sequence is TGTGCCAGCAGTTACATTGCGGGGGGCCCTGGGTTAACCGGGGAGCTGTTTTTT. It specifies CASSYIAGGPGLTGELFF.

The J gene is TRBJ1-1, the V gene TRBV13; 8 bases agree with TRBD1. The CDR3 has 16 residues. Germline V gene data show CDR1 as PRHDT and CDR2 as FYEKMQ (reference sequence). The V segment lost 0 bases and the J segment 1 base; nucleotides outside the gene matches: 4. The CDR3 here is CASSLGPGGWNTEAFF. The DNA for the CDR3 is TGTGCCAGCAGCTTAGGCCCAGGGGGCTGGAACACTGAAGCTTTCTTT.

This chain joins TRBV5-1 and TRBJ1-2, with 8 bases that match TRBD1. The ends lost 4 bases at V and 6 bases at J; junction bases unmatched: 5. Germline values: CDR1 SGHRS, CDR2 YFSETQ. The CDR3 sequence is 13 residues long. CDR3 coding DNA: TGCGCCAGCAGCGAGACAGGGGCTGATGGCTACACCTTC. Its translation: CASSETGADGYTF.

The chain uses TRBV28 and TRBJ2-3, with D possibly being TRBD1 (6 bases). V lost 5 bases to trimming and J lost 4 bases, with 16 bases between them. The CDR3 is 15 residues long. The germline CDR1 and CDR2 sequences are MDHEN and SYDVKM. In DNA, the CDR3 is TGTGCCAGCAGTCCTAACAGGGTAGTGGCAGATACGCAGTATTTT. It specifies CASSPNRVVADTQYF.

This clonotype occurred a few times. V is TRBV4-1 and J is TRBJ2-1, with 7 bases identical to TRBD2. CDR1 MGHRA and CDR2 YSYEKL come from the germline V gene. V dropped 0 bases and J dropped 3; count of bases not matched to a gene: 5. The CDR3 totals 16 residues. The CDR3 spells CASSQEYGGYYNEQFF. CDR3 nucleotides: TGCGCCAGCAGCCAAGAGTACGGGGGGTACTACAATGAGCAGTTCTTC.

The chain couples TRBV7-9 to TRBJ2-7; 14 bases map to TRBD2. This CDR3 comprises 16 residues. The V gene's germline CDR1 is SEHNR and CDR2 FQNEAQ (reference sequence). V trimming: 5 bases; J trimming: 5 bases; junction bases outside the gene matches: 8. In DNA form, the CDR3 reads TGTGCCAGCAGCCTGGGGACTAGCGGGAGTTTACACGAGCAGTACTTC. Residues: CASSLGTSGSLHEQYF. Full variable domain (rest looked up from reference TRBV7-9 and TRBJ2-7): DTGVSQNPRHKITKRGQNVTFRCDPISEHNRLYWYRQTLGQGPEFLTYFQNEAQLEKSRLLSDRFSAERPKGSFSTLEIQRTEQGDSAMYLCASSLGTSGSLHEQYFGPGTRLTVT.

The table lists this clonotype with a few counts. The chain uses TRBV20-1 and TRBJ2-3, with 7 nucleotides matching TRBD2. The CDR3 runs to 15 residues. V lost 0 bases to trimming and J lost 2 bases; unmatched junction nucleotides: 5. CDR1 and CDR2 (germline): DFQATT, SNEGSKA (reference sequence). The CDR3 region has the DNA TGCAGTGCTAGAGAGGTTAGCGGGCCCACAGATACGCAGTATTTT. It yields the protein CSAREVSGPTDTQYF.

This clonotype was counted between two and nine times. The chain employs TRBV7-9 and TRBJ2-1, with TRBD1 matching 8 bases. J was trimmed by 1 base and V by 5 bases; bases with no gene match: 4. This CDR3 region has 15 residues. Germline V gene data show CDR1 as SEHNR and CDR2 as FQNEAQ (reference sequence). CDR3 loop: CASSPTGESYNEQFF. CDR3 nucleotides: TGTGCCAGCAGCCCGACAGGGGAGTCCTACAATGAGCAGTTCTTC. The whole variable domain, filled in from reference TRBV7-9 and TRBJ2-1, reads DTGVSQNPRHKITKRGQNVTFRCDPISEHNRLYWYRQTLGQGPEFLTYFQNEAQLEKSRLLSDRFSAERPKGSFSTLEIQRTEQGDSAMYLCASSPTGESYNEQFFGPGTRLTVL.

Concerning this clonotype: The germline gene is not matched at one end of the junction; a read error may be the cause. This chain uses TRBV12-3 or TRBV12-4 with TRBJ2-7, with 9 bases lining up with TRBD1. CDR3 size: 15 residues. The CDR3 region has the DNA TGTGACAGCGCCTTTGCCGGACAGGGGATAGGCGAGCAGTACTTC. This encodes CDSAFAGQGIGEQYF.

This clonotype has just a few counts. The V and J genes are TRBV6-5 and TRBJ1-1; D ambiguous. Trimming took off 0 bases at V and 2 bases at J, with 4 bases between the two ends. The CDR3 spans 13 residues. CDR1 is MNHEY, CDR2 SVGAGI, per germline. In DNA, the CDR3 is TGTGCCAGCAGTTACTCGATAAACACTGAAGCTTTCTTT. Translated: CASSYSINTEAFF.

The sample holds a few counts of this clonotype. This rearrangement joins TRBV6-6 to TRBJ1-2; 11 bases match TRBD1. The germline V gene encodes CDR1 MNHNY and CDR2 SVGAGI (reference sequence). J was trimmed by 2 bases and V by 7 bases; bases with no gene match: 9. The CDR3 has 16 amino acids. This CDR3 is CASTSGTGGVNYGYTF. The CDR3 DNA is TGTGCCAGCACCTCCGGGACAGGGGGAGTGAACTATGGCTACACCTTC.

This clonotype was seen at least ten times. V and J are TRBV18 and TRBJ2-7; D gene uncertain. The CDR3 contains 14 residues. Trimming left V 0 bases short and J 1 base short, with 7 bases between. CDR1 and CDR2 from the germline V gene are KGHSH and LQKENI. DNA for the CDR3: TGTGCCAGCTCACCACCGTCAGATTCCTACGAGCAGTACTTC. Amino acid sequence: CASSPPSDSYEQYF.

V usage is TRBV19 and J usage is TRBJ1-1; unclear D gene. V was pared by 1 base and J by 1 base, with 4 bases between. Germline V gene data show CDR1 as LNHDA and CDR2 as SQIVND (reference sequence). The CDR3 covers 13 residues. The CDR3 loop is CASSIGKNTEAFF. The CDR3 region has the DNA TGTGCCAGTAGTATAGGCAAGAACACTGAAGCTTTCTTT.

This chain links TRBV5-6 with TRBJ1-1; a weak D match, TRBD1 (5 bases). V was shortened by 3 bases and J by 6 bases, with 9 bases between the two germline ends. Germline CDR1 is SGHDT and CDR2 is YYEEEE. The CDR3 has 12 amino acids. In DNA form, the CDR3 reads TGTGCCAGCAGCTCCGGGGGGGCTGAAGCTTTCTTT. Translated, it gives CASSSGGAEAFF.